The clone carrying this T cell receptor beta chain was seen more than once but under ten times. Antigen: not known. Time point described: patch test 1, 2 weeks after DPC sensitization. Treatment given: therapeutic diphenylcyclopropenone sensitization with weekly scalp DPC. Staff drew blood before applying each patch test. The CDR3 loop spans 15 amino acids. V was trimmed by 6 bases and J by 1 base, leaving 13 bases between them. These data originate in a study of human T cells and chemical hapten exposure. Study results and caveats: Significantly more large CDR3 similarity clusters arose among expanded TCRs than among controls.

TCRdb re-called the RACE reads through MiXCR, storing one row per CDR3 protein. The table has approximately 340,000 distinct CDR3 sequences, under 8% seen once; the top ten hold roughly 7.9%. The rearrangement links TRBV12-3 or TRBV12-4 to TRBJ1-5; possibly TRBD1 for D (5 bases). The specimen was whole blood, collected in connection with sensitization to the hapten diphenylcyclopropenone (DPC). The sequence was collected from a woman younger than 35 with alopecia areata. Some clones in this sample may be carry-over from other donors' samples. The chain's CDR3 is CASSSGGKSNQPQHF. The CDR3 DNA follows: TGTGCCAGCAGCTCTGGGGGAAAAAGCAATCAGCCCCAGCATTTT.